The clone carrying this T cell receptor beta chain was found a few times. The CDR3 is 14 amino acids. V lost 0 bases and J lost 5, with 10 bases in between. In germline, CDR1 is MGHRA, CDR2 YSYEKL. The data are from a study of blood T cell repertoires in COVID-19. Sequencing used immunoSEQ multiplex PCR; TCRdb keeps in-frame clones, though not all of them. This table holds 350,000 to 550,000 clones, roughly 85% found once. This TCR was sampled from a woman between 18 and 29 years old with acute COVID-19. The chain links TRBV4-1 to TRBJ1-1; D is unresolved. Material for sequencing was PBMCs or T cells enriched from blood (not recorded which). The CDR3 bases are TGCGCCAGCAGCCAAGATCGGGGAATTACTGAAGCTTTCTTT. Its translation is CASSQDRGITEAFF.